Following are 19 T cell receptor beta chains from one sample sequenced in a study of identical twins. TCRdb reprocessed the 5' RACE reads with MiXCR, giving one entry per CDR3 protein. The sample carries about 920,000 distinct CDR3 sequences, 9% to 15% recorded once. The data also belong to a second study, concerning yellow fever vaccine responses in identical twins.

The sample comprised PBMCs. The origin of the receptors is a woman between 18 and 30 years old in good health.

The chain recombines TRBV20-1 with TRBJ2-1; maybe TRBD2 (5 bases). The length of the CDR3 is 12 residues. Between the trimmed V and J ends, which lost 6 bases and 9 bases, there was a span of 15 bases. Germline assignment: CDR1 DFQATT and CDR2 SNEGSKA (reference sequence). CDR3 amino acids: CSARMLAGEQFF. The CDR3 DNA is TGCAGTGCGAGAATGCTAGCTGGTGAGCAGTTCTTC.

This clonotype has a handful of counts. This CDR3 is CASSLIGMTQFF. The CDR3 DNA is TGTGCCAGCAGCTTAATCGGGATGACGCAGTTCTTC. V usage is TRBV7-2 and J usage is TRBJ2-1, with D perhaps TRBD2 (5 bases). Germline CDR1 SGHTA, CDR2 FQGNSA. Trimming cost V 2 bases and J 12 bases, with 11 bases left between them. The CDR3 is made up of 12 amino acids.

The rearrangement joins TRBV27 to TRBJ2-3; TRBD2 matches 9 bases. The V gene's germline CDR1 is MNHEY and CDR2 SMNVEV (reference sequence). V was pared by 0 bases and J by 6 bases, with 10 bases of the junction left unmatched. The CDR3 runs to 17 residues. CDR3 sequence reads: CASSLSTGRGGMDTQYF. The CDR3 DNA reads as TGTGCCAGCAGTTTATCGACGGGGCGGGGGGGGATGGATACGCAGTATTTT.

The rearrangement links TRBV10-2 to TRBJ2-3; 12 nucleotides agree with TRBD2. CDR1 and CDR2 (germline): WSHSY, SAAADI. This CDR3 contains 17 residues. With 0 bases clipped from V and 5 bases from J, the junction kept 6 bases outside the gene matches. CDR3 sequence: CASSESRLAGARDTQYF. The CDR3 nucleotides are TGCGCCAGCAGTGAGTCCCGACTAGCGGGAGCCAGAGATACGCAGTATTTT.

This clonotype was observed a few times. The chain has TRBV27 and TRBJ2-5; a weak D match, TRBD1 (6 bases). The CDR3 sequence is 13 residues long. Germline CDR1 reads MNHEY; CDR2 reads SMNVEV (reference sequence). V dropped 6 bases and J dropped 4 bases, with 12 bases sitting between them. CDR3 in DNA: TGTGCCAGCAGAGAGGGGGTAGTAGAGACCCAGTACTTC. Translated, it gives CASREGVVETQYF.

V is TRBV19 and J is TRBJ1-5; perhaps TRBD1 as D (6 bases). V lost 6 bases and J 0 bases, leaving 12 bases between the germline ends. Germline values: CDR1 LNHDA, CDR2 SQIVND (reference sequence). The CDR3 runs 15 residues. CDR3 protein: CASSTGTYSNQPQHF. The DNA of the CDR3 is TGTGCCAGTAGCACCGGGACATATAGCAATCAGCCCCAGCATTTT.

The gene calls are TRBV30 and TRBJ1-1; D gene ambiguous. The CDR3 sequence is 13 residues long. Germline-derived CDR1 and CDR2 are GTSNPN and SVGIG (reference sequence). Trimming shortened V by 7 bases and J by 7 bases, and 19 bases separated the two germline ends. The CDR3: CASPCNWPREAFF. As DNA, the CDR3 is TGTGCCTCCCCTTGTAATTGGCCGCGTGAAGCTTTCTTT.

This clonotype appeared a few times. The chain carries TRBV7-9 and TRBJ2-1; TRBD1 aligns across 7 bases. Losses at the gene ends were 5 bases for V and 15 bases for J; bases not matched to a gene: 7. CDR1 is SEHNR and CDR2 is FQNEAQ in the germline V gene (reference sequence). The CDR3 loop spans 11 amino acids. As DNA, the CDR3 is TGTGCCAGCAGCGCCACAGGGGTTCCGTTCTTC. Translated, it gives CASSATGVPFF.

This clonotype was recorded at least ten times. The CDR3 DNA sequence: TGCGCCAGCAGCCAAGCAGGGGGCAACACCGGGGAGCTGTTTTTT. Translating it yields CASSQAGGNTGELFF. The chain has TRBV4-1 and TRBJ2-2, with TRBD1 identical over 8 bases. CDR3 length: 15 amino acids. The germline CDR1 and CDR2 sequences are MGHRA and YSYEKL. V shed 1 base, J shed 2 bases, and the junction held 0 bases outside the gene matches.

This clonotype was counted many times. The chain has TRBV12-5 and TRBJ2-2; D is unresolved. V lost 3 bases and J lost 0, with 5 bases in between. The CDR3 totals 14 residues. Looked up from germline, CDR1 is LGHNT and CDR2 is FRNRAP. CDR3: CASGFIPNTGELFF. In DNA form, the CDR3 reads TGTGCTAGTGGTTTCATCCCGAACACCGGGGAGCTGTTTTTT.

This clonotype was detected many times. The CDR3 bases are TGTGCCAGCAGCAATAGCGGGGGAGATTACAATGAGCAGTTCTTC. This gives the protein CASSNSGGDYNEQFF. The genes are TRBV3-1 and TRBJ2-1; 9 bases map to TRBD2. CDR1 is LGHDT, CDR2 YNNKEL, per germline (reference sequence). The length of the CDR3 is 15 residues. Trimming at V came to 5 bases and at J to 4 bases, leaving 6 bases not matched to a gene.

This clonotype was detected only a few times. The rearrangement uses TRBV5-1 and TRBJ2-1; the match to TRBD2 covers 12 bases. The junction had 8 bases not matched to a gene; V was cut back by 0 bases and J by 10 bases. The CDR3 is made up of 16 amino acids. Germline V gene data show CDR1 as SGHRS and CDR2 as YFSETQ. The CDR3 is CASSLALAGGLGEQFF. CDR3 DNA: TGCGCCAGCAGCTTGGCGCTAGCGGGGGGGCTAGGGGAGCAGTTCTTC.

This clonotype turned up a few times. This rearrangement joins TRBV6-2 or TRBV6-3 to TRBJ2-1; 7 bases map to TRBD2. The CDR3 has 17 amino acids. Per germline, CDR1 MNHEY and CDR2 SVGEGT. Unmatched junction bases numbered 6, after V lost 0 bases and J lost 1 base. CDR3 DNA sequence: TGTGCCAGCAGTTACTCTGGGCCTAGCGGTTCCTACAATGAGCAGTTCTTC. This encodes CASSYSGPSGSYNEQFF.

This clonotype came up a few times. V and J are TRBV10-1 and TRBJ2-5; D could derive from TRBD1 or TRBD2 (6 bases each). Trimming removed 4 bases from V and 4 bases from J, with 10 bases in between. From germline, CDR1 is WNHNN and CDR2 SYGVQD (reference sequence). The length of the CDR3 is 13 residues. CDR3 DNA: TGCGCCAGCAGTGCGGGGGCCTTAGAGACCCAGTACTTC. Its protein is CASSAGALETQYF.

This clonotype was counted between two and nine times. This rearrangement joins TRBV25-1 to TRBJ2-7; TRBD1 might be the D (5 bases). Germline V gives CDR1 MGHDK, CDR2 SYGVNS. The CDR3 loop spans 12 amino acids. V was trimmed by 8 bases and J by 6 bases, leaving 14 bases between them. This CDR3 is CASGDSFPEQYF. As DNA, the CDR3 is TGTGCCAGCGGCGACAGTTTTCCCGAGCAGTACTTC.

The V call is TRBV29-1, the J call TRBJ2-3; 12 bases align to TRBD2. The germline V gene has CDR1 SQVTM and CDR2 ANQGSEA. This CDR3 spans 16 amino acids. Trimming cost V 4 bases and J 4 bases; bases outside gene matches: 9. CDR3 bases: TGCAGCGTTGGAAATCTAGCGGGAGGGAGCCCAGATACGCAGTATTTT. Translated: CSVGNLAGGSPDTQYF.

V is TRBV7-6 and J is TRBJ2-7; D ambiguous. CDR3 length: 13 amino acids. V was pared by 3 bases and J by 2 bases, with 8 bases between. Germline CDR1 is SGHVS and CDR2 is FNYEAQ. Here the CDR3 reads CASSFEKAYEQYF. In DNA form, the CDR3 reads TGTGCCAGCAGCTTCGAAAAAGCCTACGAGCAGTACTTC. The whole variable domain, filled in from reference TRBV7-6 and TRBJ2-7, reads GAGVSQSPRYKVTKRGQDVALRCDPISGHVSLYWYRQALGQGPEFLTYFNYEAQQDKSGLPNDRFSAERPEGSISTLTIQRTEQRDSAMYRCASSFEKAYEQYFGPGTRLTVT.

The sample holds a few counts of this clonotype. The chain combines TRBV9 with TRBJ2-3; 8 positions match TRBD2. Germline CDR1 reads SGDLS; CDR2 reads YYNGEE. The CDR3 covers 14 residues. V dropped 3 bases and J dropped 4; count of bases not matched to a gene: 4. The CDR3 sequence is CASSARGGADTQYF. The DNA for the CDR3 is TGTGCCAGCAGCGCCCGGGGGGGGGCAGATACGCAGTATTTT. Combining the CDR3 with reference TRBV9 and TRBJ2-3 gives the whole variable domain DSGVTQTPKHLITATGQRVTLRCSPRSGDLSVYWYQQSLDQGLQFLIQYYNGEERAKGNILERFSAQQFPDLHSELNLSSLELGDSALYFCASSARGGADTQYFGPGTRLTVL.

This clonotype turned up a few times. The chain couples TRBV6-4 to TRBJ2-3; either TRBD1 or TRBD2 may supply D (5 bases each). Trimming took off 2 bases at V and 4 bases at J, with 16 bases between the two ends. The CDR3 is 16 residues long. Germline lookup yields CDR1 MRHNA and CDR2 SNTAGT. The CDR3: CASSDPSRRGADTQYF. The CDR3 DNA reads TGTGCCAGCAGTGACCCCAGCAGGAGAGGGGCAGATACGCAGTATTTT.